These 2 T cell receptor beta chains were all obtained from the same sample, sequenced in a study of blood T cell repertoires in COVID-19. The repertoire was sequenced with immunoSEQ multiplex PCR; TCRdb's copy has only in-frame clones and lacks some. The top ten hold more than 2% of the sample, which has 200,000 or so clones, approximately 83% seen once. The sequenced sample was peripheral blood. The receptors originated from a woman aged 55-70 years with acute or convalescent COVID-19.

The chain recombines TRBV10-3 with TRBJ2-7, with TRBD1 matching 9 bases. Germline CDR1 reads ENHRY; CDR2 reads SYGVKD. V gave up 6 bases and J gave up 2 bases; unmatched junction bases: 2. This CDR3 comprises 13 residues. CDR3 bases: TGTGCCATCAGACAGGGGGCAACCTACGAGCAGTACTTC. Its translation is CAIRQGATYEQYF.

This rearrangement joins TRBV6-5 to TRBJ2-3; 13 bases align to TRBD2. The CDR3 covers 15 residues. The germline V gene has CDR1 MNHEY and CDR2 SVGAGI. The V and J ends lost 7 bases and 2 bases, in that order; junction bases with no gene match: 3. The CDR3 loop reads CASKTSGGTTDTQYF. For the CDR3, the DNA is TGTGCCAGCAAGACTAGCGGGGGGACCACAGATACGCAGTATTTT.